This entry lists 32 T cell receptor beta chains sequenced from one sample in a study of blood T cell repertoires in COVID-19 (dated by TCRdb to 2019 to 2021). Library creation used the immunoSEQ multiplex PCR assay. The clones in this table, taken by TCRdb from immuneACCESS, are in-frame only. Not every clone is retained; where verified, under half of the shortfall comes from an unresolved V gene, and the cause of the rest is unknown. Counted in this sample were 50,000 to 65,000 clones; over 75% of them appeared once. The leading ten clones occupy nearly 4% of the sample. The sample was peripheral blood. The receptors stem from a man aged 65 to 79 with acute or convalescent COVID-19.

This rearrangement joins TRBV9 to TRBJ2-5; TRBD2 matches at 15 bases. Per the germline V gene, CDR1 is SGDLS and CDR2 is YYNGEE. V was pared by 2 bases and J by 5 bases, with 10 bases of the junction left unmatched. The CDR3 covers 18 residues. CDR3 DNA: TGTGCCAGCAGCGTTGGACTAGCGGGGGGGCTGTTCCTGGAGACCCAGTACTTC. Translating gives CASSVGLAGGLFLETQYF.

This clone was found once. The V call is TRBV4-3, the J call TRBJ1-4; D unresolved. CDR3 length equals 13 residues. Deletions cut 0 bases from V and 7 bases from J, with 6 bases between. The germline CDR1 and CDR2 sequences are LGHNA and YSLEER. The CDR3 region has the DNA TGCGCCAGCAGCCAAGATAGAAGTGAAAAACTGTTTTTT. Amino acids: CASSQDRSEKLFF.

J is TRBJ2-6 and V is TRBV19, with TRBD1 as a possible D gene (5 bases). The CDR3 contains 16 residues. Per the germline V gene, CDR1 is LNHDA and CDR2 is SQIVND (reference sequence). Deletions cut 3 bases from V and 2 bases from J, with 11 bases between. The CDR3 nucleotides read TGTGCCAGTAGTATCCTAAGGGGTGCTGGGGCCAACGTCCTGACTTTC. Amino acid sequence: CASSILRGAGANVLTF.

This chain connects TRBV2 to TRBJ1-6; 10 bases match TRBD1. The CDR3 covers 14 residues. V lost 6 bases to trimming and J lost 14 bases; unmatched junction nucleotides: 10. Per germline, CDR1 SNHLY and CDR2 FYNNEI. As DNA, the CDR3 is TGTGCCAGCAGCGCGACAGGGGGCCGTTCGTCCCTCCACTTT. It encodes CASSATGGRSSLHF.

The V and J genes are TRBV27 and TRBJ2-1; TRBD2 matches at 7 bases. Trimming at V came to 7 bases and at J to 5 bases, leaving 11 bases not matched to a gene. In germline, CDR1 is MNHEY, CDR2 SMNVEV (reference sequence). CDR3 length: 15 residues. The CDR3 protein is CASTTRLASDNEQFF. The CDR3 DNA reads TGTGCCAGCACCACCAGACTAGCTTCCGACAATGAGCAGTTCTTC.

Note on this clone: The conserved phenylalanine or tryptophan normally closing the CDR3 is absent here, so this likely arose from a read error. The DNA is omitted, as the CDR3 cannot be located on it reliably, and the CDR3 follows TCRdb's listing. The rearrangement links TRBV18 to TRBJ1-2. Germline CDR1 KGHSH, CDR2 LQKENI. The CDR3 length is 11 residues, termini included. Here the CDR3 reads CASSPGRGLSV.

The rearrangement uses TRBV14 and TRBJ2-1, with D possibly matching TRBD1 (6 bases). V dropped 5 bases and J dropped 4 bases, with 15 bases sitting between them. Looked up from germline, CDR1 is SGHDN and CDR2 is FVKESK. CDR3 length: 15 amino acids. For the CDR3, the DNA is TGTGCCAGCAGCAAAAGACAGGATCGGTACAATGAGCAGTTCTTC. Translation gives CASSKRQDRYNEQFF. The full variable domain, with the rest looked up from reference TRBV14 and TRBJ2-1, is EAGVTQFPSHSVIEKGQTVTLRCDPISGHDNLYWYRRVMGKEIKFLLHFVKESKQDESGMPNNRFLAERTGGTYSTLKVQPAELEDSGVYFCASSKRQDRYNEQFFGPGTRLTVL.

The chain carries TRBV5-1 and TRBJ1-1; D not certain. The CDR3 has 13 amino acids. Trimming stripped 4 bases from V and 7 bases from J, with 14 bases between. Germline CDR1 reads SGHRS; CDR2 reads YFSETQ. This chain's CDR3 is CASSPGIGNEAFF. CDR3 DNA: TGCGCCAGCAGCCCGGGAATCGGGAATGAAGCTTTCTTT.

The rearrangement uses TRBV9 and TRBJ1-3; no firm D call. CDR1 is SGDLS, CDR2 YYNGEE, per germline. V was cut by 4 bases and J by 5 bases, with 10 bases left in between. The CDR3 contains 13 residues. The CDR3 loop is CASSPGDRNTIYF. CDR3 DNA sequence: TGTGCCAGCAGCCCCGGAGACCGAAACACCATATATTTT.

J is TRBJ2-2 and V is TRBV19, with D maybe TRBD1 (5 bases). V lost 3 bases and J lost 3, with 8 bases in between. The CDR3 is 14 amino acids. Germline CDR1 LNHDA, CDR2 SQIVND (reference sequence). CDR3 sequence reads: CASSMQGYTGELFF. DNA for the CDR3: TGTGCCAGTAGTATGCAGGGCTACACCGGGGAGCTGTTTTTT.

This clone was observed a single time. V gene TRBV7-2 combines with J gene TRBJ2-5, with unresolved D. The CDR3 sequence is 12 residues long. CDR1 SGHTA and CDR2 FQGNSA come from the germline V gene. The V and J ends lost 1 base and 8 bases respectively, with 8 bases between them. CDR3: CASSLDKRTQYF. The CDR3 DNA follows: TGTGCCAGCAGCTTAGATAAGAGAACCCAGTACTTC.

CDR3 amino acids: CASSVDRVSYEQYF. The CDR3 DNA reads as TGCGCCAGCAGTGTTGACAGGGTCTCCTACGAGCAGTACTTC. The rearrangement links TRBV5-1 to TRBJ2-7; 7 bases are a match to TRBD1. This CDR3 has 14 amino acids. The V gene end was trimmed by 5 bases and the J gene end by 0 bases; junction bases not matched to a gene: 5. Germline CDR1 SGHRS, CDR2 YFSETQ.

The chain employs TRBV3-1 (or the pseudogene TRBV3-2) and TRBJ2-5, with a possible D match to TRBD1 (6 bases). The CDR3 has 14 residues. Germline V gene data show CDR1 as LGHDT and CDR2 as YNNKEL (reference sequence). The V end lost 0 bases, the J end lost 1 base, and 6 bases lay between the germline ends. The CDR3 nucleotides read TGTGCCAGCAGCCAAGACAGGGGCCAAGAGACCCAGTACTTC. Translated, it gives CASSQDRGQETQYF.

This clone rates as medium-sized. The chain employs TRBV6-2 or TRBV6-3 and TRBJ2-7; TRBD1 matches 7 bases. The CDR3 spans 13 residues. From germline, CDR1 is MNHEY and CDR2 SVGEGT. V was clipped by 2 bases and J by 5 bases; unmatched bases: 3. The CDR3 DNA reads as TGTGCCAGCAGTTACACAGGGGACCACGAGCAGTACTTC. Translating gives CASSYTGDHEQYF.

The chain recombines TRBV19 with TRBJ1-6; 9 nucleotides match TRBD1. The V segment lost 4 bases and the J segment 5 bases; nucleotides outside the gene matches: 0. The CDR3 spans 14 residues. The germline V gene has CDR1 LNHDA and CDR2 SQIVND (reference sequence). As DNA, the CDR3 is TGTGCCAGTAGTAGGACAGGGGATAATTCACCCCTCCACTTT. Protein product: CASSRTGDNSPLHF.

The CDR3 is CASSPPEAVLSGTGELFF. As DNA, the CDR3 is TGTGCCAGCTCACCCCCGGAGGCAGTTTTATCCGGCACCGGGGAGCTGTTTTTT. The rearrangement uses TRBV18 and TRBJ2-2; the D gene is possibly TRBD2 (5 bases). The CDR3 spans 18 residues. The V end lost 3 bases, the J end lost 4 bases, and 21 bases lay between the germline ends. The germline CDR1 and CDR2 sequences are KGHSH and LQKENI.

This rearrangement joins TRBV4-2 to TRBJ1-3; D is undetermined. Germline V gene lookup returns CDR1 LGHNA and CDR2 YNFKEQ. This CDR3 region has 15 residues. The V gene lost 0 bases and the J gene lost 4 bases, with 10 bases spanning the gap. CDR3 sequence (DNA): TGTGCCAGCAGCCAAGAGGCAACAGCCGGAAACACCATATATTTT. Residues: CASSQEATAGNTIYF.

This clone was recorded a few times. The V call is TRBV24-1, the J call TRBJ2-1; 8 bases map to TRBD1. CDR1 and CDR2 from the germline V gene are KGHDR and SFDVKD. This CDR3 has 15 amino acids. The trim removed 3 bases at V and 1 base at J, leaving 1 base unmatched. Here the CDR3 reads CATSDQGASYNEQFF. CDR3 sequence (DNA): TGTGCCACCAGTGATCAGGGGGCGTCCTACAATGAGCAGTTCTTC.

The chain links TRBV30 to TRBJ1-6, with D possibly matching TRBD1 (6 bases). V gave up 4 bases and J gave up 10 bases, with 20 bases separating them. The CDR3 is made up of 15 amino acids. CDR1 is GTSNPN and CDR2 is SVGIG in the germline V gene (reference sequence). This chain's CDR3 is CAWNPGGGVGSPLHF. The CDR3 nucleotides are TGTGCCTGGAACCCGGGGGGGGGCGTAGGCTCACCCCTCCACTTT.

This chain uses TRBV5-4 with TRBJ2-7; D perhaps matches TRBD2 (6 bases). The germline gives CDR1 SGHNT, CDR2 YYREEE (reference sequence). CDR3 length equals 16 residues. V lost 4 bases, J lost 8 bases, and 25 bases lay in between. The CDR3 DNA reads TGTGCCAGCAGCACTGACGGGGGTTGGCGGGACCAAAAGCAGTACTTC. Translating gives CASSTDGGWRDQKQYF.

J is TRBJ1-3 and V is TRBV28; D remains ambiguous. The CDR3 has 15 residues. The V and J ends lost 4 bases and 0 bases respectively, with 10 bases between them. Germline V gene lookup returns CDR1 MDHEN and CDR2 SYDVKM. The chain's CDR3 is CASSSGDNSGNTIYF. CDR3 nucleotide sequence: TGTGCCAGCAGTTCTGGAGATAACTCTGGAAACACCATATATTTT.

This chain connects TRBV28 to TRBJ1-1; D perhaps matches TRBD1 (5 bases). The CDR3 loop spans 15 amino acids. The germline V gene encodes CDR1 MDHEN and CDR2 SYDVKM. V lost 2 bases, J lost 2 bases, and 12 bases lay in between. Here the CDR3 reads CASSLARQGNTEAFF. The DNA of the CDR3 is TGTGCCAGCAGTTTAGCCCGGCAGGGCAACACTGAAGCTTTCTTT.

The chain uses TRBV2 and TRBJ2-7, with D tentatively TRBD1 (5 bases). Per the germline V gene, CDR1 is SNHLY and CDR2 is FYNNEI. CDR3 size: 14 residues. Trimming took 6 bases from V and 0 from J, leaving 12 bases between them. The CDR3 bases are TGTGCCAGCAGGCAGGACAACTACTCCTACGAGCAGTACTTC. This sequence encodes CASRQDNYSYEQYF.

The CDR3 protein is CASSLGSRTQYF. The CDR3, as DNA: TGTGCCAGCAGCTTAGGGAGCAGGACCCAGTACTTC. The chain joins TRBV11-2 to TRBJ2-5; D uncertain. V gave up 1 base and J gave up 7 bases, with 7 bases separating them. Germline values: CDR1 SGHAT, CDR2 FQNNGV. There are 12 residues in the CDR3.

The rearrangement joins TRBV29-1 to TRBJ2-1; tentative D call: TRBD1 (5 bases). This CDR3 contains 11 residues. From germline, CDR1 is SQVTM and CDR2 ANQGSEA. V shed 4 bases and J shed 8 bases, with 9 bases lying between them. The CDR3 loop reads CSVGAGHEQFF. CDR3 sequence (DNA): TGCAGCGTTGGGGCAGGGCATGAGCAGTTCTTC.

This chain links TRBV6-2 or TRBV6-3 with TRBJ2-1, with TRBD1 identical over 8 bases. Germline V CDR1 and CDR2: MNHEY, SVGEGT. V was pared by 6 bases and J by 0 bases, with 4 bases of the junction left unmatched. CDR3 length: 15 amino acids. CDR3 in amino acids: CASSRTGSSYNEQFF. CDR3 DNA sequence: TGTGCCAGCAGCCGGACAGGGAGCTCCTACAATGAGCAGTTCTTC.

V gene TRBV3-1 (or the pseudogene TRBV3-2) combines with J gene TRBJ2-2; 8 positions match TRBD2. After removal of 4 bases from V and 4 bases from J, the junction contained 2 bases not matched to a gene. Germline V gene data show CDR1 as LGHDT and CDR2 as YNNKEL (reference sequence). The CDR3 extends over 14 amino acids. In DNA form, the CDR3 reads TGTGCCAGCAGCCGAAGCGGGGGCACCGGGGAGCTGTTTTTT. Translation gives CASSRSGGTGELFF.

The count of this clone is one. This sequence joins TRBV23-1 and TRBJ1-2; a possible D gene is TRBD1 (6 bases). TRBV23-1 is an open reading frame, and its role is uncertain. CDR3 size: 15 residues. The germline V and J ends were trimmed by 3 bases and 3 bases, with 14 bases remaining between them. The chain's CDR3 is CASSHPREGDYGYTF. CDR3 DNA: TGCGCCAGCAGTCACCCCAGGGAGGGGGACTATGGCTACACCTTC.

This sequence joins TRBV7-9 and TRBJ1-1, with TRBD1 as a possible D gene (5 bases). Germline V CDR1 and CDR2: SEHNR, FQNEAQ (reference sequence). The CDR3 consists of 16 residues. V lost 0 bases, J lost 3 bases, and 14 bases lay in between. The CDR3 coding sequence is TGTGCCAGCAGCTTAGCTGGTCCAGGGAGGGACACTGAAGCTTTCTTT. This sequence encodes CASSLAGPGRDTEAFF.

This chain joins TRBV21-1 and TRBJ2-1; TRBD2, the table's D call, was not compared with the DNA. TRBV21-1 is assigned pseudogene status. The CDR3 is 16 residues long. CDR3 nucleotides: TGTGCCAGGAATCCGACTAGCGGGGGGGCCAACAATGAGCAGTTCTTC. It yields the protein CARNPTSGGANNEQFF.

The V and J genes are TRBV4-3 and TRBJ2-1; 9 bases align to TRBD1. Germline V gives CDR1 LGHNA, CDR2 YSLEER. The CDR3 runs 15 residues. Trimming cost V 5 bases and J 7 bases; bases outside gene matches: 9. CDR3 DNA sequence: TGCGCCAGCAGCTCAGGACAGGGGAGAATTAATGAGCAGTTCTTC. Protein: CASSSGQGRINEQFF.

The chain couples TRBV12-3 or TRBV12-4 to TRBJ1-6; no firm D call. The V and J ends lost 1 base and 12 bases respectively, with 10 bases between them. The CDR3 totals 13 residues. DNA for the CDR3: TGTGCCAGCAGTTTAGGGGCACCGTTACCCCTCCACTTT. Encoded protein: CASSLGAPLPLHF.